This T cell receptor (beta chain) was sequenced in a study of OX40 agonist ivuxolimab in advanced cancers. On the study more broadly: Of mixed ages from about 20 to 80 and averaging around 60 years, the group was roughly 83% male.

This table comes from immunoSEQ multiplex PCR, and its TCRdb copy is limited to in-frame clones, with some not included. The sample consists of about 58,000 clones, around 86% of them appearing once. Germline V CDR1 and CDR2: KGHSH, LQKENI. CDR3 length: 14 residues. Trimming removed 3 bases at V and 0 bases at J, with 5 bases between. This receptor was obtained from an adult with an advanced solid tumor such as melanoma, head and neck, liver or kidney cancer. The sample here was CD4+ or CD8+ T cells sorted from blood, taken in a trial of the OX40 agonist ivuxolimab. This rearrangement joins TRBV18 to TRBJ1-4; unclear D gene. The CDR3, as DNA: TGTGCCAGCTCACCGGGAACAACTAATGAAAAACTGTTTTTT. It codes for CASSPGTTNEKLFF.